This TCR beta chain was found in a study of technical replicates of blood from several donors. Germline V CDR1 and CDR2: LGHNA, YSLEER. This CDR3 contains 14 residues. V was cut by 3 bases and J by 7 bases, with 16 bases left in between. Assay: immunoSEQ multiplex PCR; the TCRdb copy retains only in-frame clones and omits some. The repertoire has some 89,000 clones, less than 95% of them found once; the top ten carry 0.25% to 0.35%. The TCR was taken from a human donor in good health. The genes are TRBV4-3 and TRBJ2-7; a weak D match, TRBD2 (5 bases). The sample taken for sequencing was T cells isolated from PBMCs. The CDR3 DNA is TGCGCCAGCAGCCATAACACGTACTCGGGAGAGCAGTACTTC. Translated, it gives CASSHNTYSGEQYF.